The T cell receptor (beta chain) under discussion was sequenced for a study of blood T cell repertoires in COVID-19. Across the whole study: The origin of the acute and convalescent COVID-19 samples was the United States, Italy and Spain. The analysed material was cDNA or gDNA that came from T cells, B-cell-depleted T cells, or PBMCs.

The CDR3 runs to 15 residues. Germline CDR1 and CDR2: SGHAT and FQNNGV. Trimming at V came to 5 bases and at J to 3 bases, leaving 7 bases not matched to a gene. In the authors' methods: The assay estimated nucleated cells by amplifying reference gene primers. Here immunoSEQ multiplex PCR was the method, and the copy in TCRdb shows in-frame clones only, minus some. That table supplies the V and J calls and clone size; D and trimming were determined from the DNA. The sample lists over 70,000 clones, about four fifths occurring once. The TCR sequence derives from a woman of 80 years or more with active or convalescent COVID-19. V gene TRBV11-2 combines with J gene TRBJ1-1; 9 bases match TRBD1. What was sequenced was peripheral blood. Here the CDR3 reads CASSPLDRGYTEAFF. As DNA, the CDR3 is TGTGCCAGCAGCCCCTTAGACAGGGGGTACACTGAAGCTTTCTTT.